This TCR beta chain was recorded in a study of T cells in Graves' hyperthyroidism and ophthalmopathy. This clonotype was recorded a few times. Trimming took 5 bases from V and 0 from J; bases not matched to a gene: 8. The CDR3 is made up of 16 amino acids. Germline lookup yields CDR1 DFQATT and CDR2 SNEGSKA (reference sequence). Amplification of TCR beta CDR3 regions used RNA as the template. With the HTBI primer set, the TCR CDR3 went through a first round of RT-PCR. TCRdb re-called the multiplex PCR reads with MiXCR, one entry per CDR3 protein. The profile covers about 500,000 distinct CDR3 sequences, with over 15% appearing a single time and 15% to 20% taken by the ten largest.

The receptor was derived from a woman between 18 and 30 years old with Graves' hyperthyroidism. The sequenced material came from blood. The chain couples TRBV20-1 to TRBJ2-1, with 9 bases identical to TRBD2. CDR3 sequence (DNA): TGCAGTGCTGAACTAGCGGGTCGCCTCTCCTACAATGAGCAGTTCTTC. Its translation is CSAELAGRLSYNEQFF.